The source of this T cell receptor beta chain is a study of identifying expanded T cells in peripheral blood (dated by TCRdb to about 2019). General notes on the study: Separate aliquots of the same genomic DNA pool were sequenced to produce technical replicates, and four replicates were compared in pairs.

What the work shows at the level of the full study, not this receptor alone: Both the number of clones called differentially abundant and the false-positive rate were significantly reduced by the beta-binomial model across all healthy-donor time intervals. The authors expected biological variance in healthy repertoires might increase further over much longer intervals such as months to years. The binomial model flagged around 1.3 differentially abundant clones between technical replicates, compared with about 17 over approximately 2 weeks and 19 over about 4 weeks. In all healthy donors, the variance in clone template counts between samples taken 2 to 3 weeks apart rose significantly as total template count increased.

Note on this clone: Its antigen is unknown. No clone much larger than this one lies a single base away; base qualities are absent.

No immune events such as infections were documented for the healthy donors during the collection period. Healthy-donor blood repertoires served as a training cohort to calibrate time-dependent variance in a beta-binomial model of T-cell clone differential abundance. The training cohort included around 10 healthy donors, of whom 3 were female and 7 were male. On average the donors were about 40 years old, and their ages spanned about 25 to 64 years. Whole blood, obtained from a commercial supplier, was collected from each healthy donor at three time points spaced approximately two weeks apart. Genomic DNA was extracted from unsorted whole blood for immunosequencing. TCRbeta CDR3 regions were profiled with the immunoSEQ Assay using bias-controlled multiplex PCR amplification of genomic DNA. In the paper's pipeline: The absolute abundance of each unique TCRbeta CDR3 region was quantified after sequences were collapsed and filtered. Differential abundance was tested with two models: a binomial (Fisher-equivalent) model and a beta-binomial model that adds time-dependent variance fitted from healthy donors. Clones with fewer than 5 combined templates were excluded, and clones with Benjamini-Hochberg FDR below 0.01 were called differentially abundant. In the beta-binomial model, variance was expressed as a function of the total template count across the two samples, in the form v = (b*log(k)+a)^2. TCRdb re-hosts the immuneACCESS table, in-frame sequences only. Its copies lack some clones; in the studies checked, an unresolved V gene accounts for under half of them, and the cause for the rest is not known. V and J calls and clone size are given by that table; D and trimming were obtained from the DNA. For this sample the table gives roughly 92,000 clones, of which 88% were detected only once. Clones ranked in the top ten supply over 15% of the sample.

CDR1 and CDR2 are read off the germline V gene as MDHEN and SYDVKM. V was cut back by 5 bases and J by 5 bases, leaving a gap of 15 bases between them. Reading from cysteine to phenylalanine, the CDR3 counts 14 amino acids. Just the 42-base CDR3 DNA is kept, in frame starting at base 1. This clonotype was sampled from a person aged 18 to 75 in good health. Sequencing was carried out using blood. Here the chain combines TRBV28 and TRBJ1-2; the D gene is perhaps TRBD1, on 5 matching bases. This receptor has the CDR3 CASSPTGLLYGYTF. Here is the DNA: TGTGCCAGCAGTCCAACAGGTCTGCTTTATGGCTACACCTTC.